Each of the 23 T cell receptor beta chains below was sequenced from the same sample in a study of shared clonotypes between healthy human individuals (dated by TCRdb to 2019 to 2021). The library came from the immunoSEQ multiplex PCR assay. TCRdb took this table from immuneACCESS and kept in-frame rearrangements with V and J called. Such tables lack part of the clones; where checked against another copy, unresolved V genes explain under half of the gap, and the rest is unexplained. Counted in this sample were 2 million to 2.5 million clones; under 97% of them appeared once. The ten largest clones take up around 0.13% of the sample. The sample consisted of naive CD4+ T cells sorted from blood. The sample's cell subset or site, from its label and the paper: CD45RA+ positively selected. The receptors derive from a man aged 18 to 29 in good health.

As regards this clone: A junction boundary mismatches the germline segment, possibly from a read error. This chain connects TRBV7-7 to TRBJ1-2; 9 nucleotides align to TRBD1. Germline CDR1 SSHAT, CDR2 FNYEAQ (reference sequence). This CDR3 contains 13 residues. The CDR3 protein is CASSSRTGAGYTF. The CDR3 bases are TGTGCTAGCAGCTCAAGGACAGGGGCTGGCTACACCTTC.

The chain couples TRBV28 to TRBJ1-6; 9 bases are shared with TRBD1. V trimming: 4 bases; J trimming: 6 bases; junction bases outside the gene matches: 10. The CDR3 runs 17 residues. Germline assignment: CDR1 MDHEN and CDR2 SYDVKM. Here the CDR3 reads CASSWRTGATTNSPLHF. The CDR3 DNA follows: TGTGCCAGCAGTTGGCGGACAGGGGCAACCACTAATTCACCCCTCCACTTT.

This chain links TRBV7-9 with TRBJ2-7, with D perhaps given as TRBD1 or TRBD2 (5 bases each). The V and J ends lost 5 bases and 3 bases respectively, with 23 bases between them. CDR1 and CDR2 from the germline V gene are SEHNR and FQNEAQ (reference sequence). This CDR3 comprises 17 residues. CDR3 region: CASSPLWGWGLDYEQYF. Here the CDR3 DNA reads TGTGCCAGCAGCCCCCTGTGGGGGTGGGGTCTAGACTACGAGCAGTACTTC.

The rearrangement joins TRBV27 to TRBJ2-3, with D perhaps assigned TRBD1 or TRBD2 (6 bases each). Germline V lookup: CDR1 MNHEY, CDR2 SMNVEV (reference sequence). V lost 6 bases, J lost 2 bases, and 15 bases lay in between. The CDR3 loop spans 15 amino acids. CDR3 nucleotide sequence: TGTGCCAGCAGCCCTCGGGGGCACTCCACAGATACGCAGTATTTT. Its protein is CASSPRGHSTDTQYF.

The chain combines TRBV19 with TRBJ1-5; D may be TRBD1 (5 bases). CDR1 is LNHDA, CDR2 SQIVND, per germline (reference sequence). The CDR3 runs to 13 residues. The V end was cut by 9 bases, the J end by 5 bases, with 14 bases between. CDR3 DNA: TGTGCCAGCCGCCCGGGGGGGGATCAGCCCCAGCATTTT. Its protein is CASRPGGDQPQHF.

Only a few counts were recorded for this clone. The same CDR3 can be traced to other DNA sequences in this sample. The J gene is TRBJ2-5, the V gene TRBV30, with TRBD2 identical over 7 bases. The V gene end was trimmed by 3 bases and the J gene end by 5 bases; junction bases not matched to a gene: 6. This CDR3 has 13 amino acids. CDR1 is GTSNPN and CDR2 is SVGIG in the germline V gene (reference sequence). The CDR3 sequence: CAWSLGGVETQYF. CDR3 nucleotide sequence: TGTGCCTGGAGCCTTGGGGGGGTGGAGACCCAGTACTTC.

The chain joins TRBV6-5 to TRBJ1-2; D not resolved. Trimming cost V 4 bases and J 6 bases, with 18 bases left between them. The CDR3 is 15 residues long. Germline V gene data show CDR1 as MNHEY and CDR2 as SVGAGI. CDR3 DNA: TGTGCCAGCAGTTGGCAGCTCCAGGACGGCGATGGCTACACCTTC. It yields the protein CASSWQLQDGDGYTF.

Here the CDR3 reads CASSPSRSSGNTIYF. The DNA for the CDR3 is TGTGCCAGCTCACCTTCCAGAAGCTCTGGAAACACCATATATTTT. The chain employs TRBV18 and TRBJ1-3; D ambiguous. The CDR3 runs to 15 residues. Trimming left V 3 bases short and J 0 bases short, with 9 bases between. From germline, CDR1 is KGHSH and CDR2 LQKENI.

CDR3 sequence (DNA): TGTGCCAGCAGTGAAGAGGGGATGGGAAGGGGTGAAAAACTGTTTTTT. This translates into CASSEEGMGRGEKLFF. V gene TRBV6-1 combines with J gene TRBJ1-4, with D perhaps matching TRBD1 (5 bases). Germline V lookup: CDR1 MNHNS, CDR2 SASEGT. This CDR3 spans 16 amino acids. The V end was cut by 1 base, the J end by 7 bases, with 16 bases between.

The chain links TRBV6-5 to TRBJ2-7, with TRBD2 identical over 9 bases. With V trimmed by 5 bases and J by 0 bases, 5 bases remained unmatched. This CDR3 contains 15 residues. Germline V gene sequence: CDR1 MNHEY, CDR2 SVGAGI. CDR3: CASSPQTSGSYEQYF. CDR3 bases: TGTGCCAGCAGTCCCCAGACTAGCGGCTCCTACGAGCAGTACTTC.

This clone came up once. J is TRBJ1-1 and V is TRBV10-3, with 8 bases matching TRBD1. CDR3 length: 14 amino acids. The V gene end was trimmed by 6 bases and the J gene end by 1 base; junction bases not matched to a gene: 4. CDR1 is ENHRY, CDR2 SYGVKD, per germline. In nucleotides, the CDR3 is TGTGCCATCAGCACCGGGACAGGGAACACTGAAGCTTTCTTT. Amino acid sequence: CAISTGTGNTEAFF.

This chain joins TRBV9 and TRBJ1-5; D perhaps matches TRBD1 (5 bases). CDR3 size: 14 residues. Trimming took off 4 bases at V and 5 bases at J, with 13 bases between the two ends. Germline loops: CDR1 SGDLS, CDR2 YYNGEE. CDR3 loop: CASSKEGSHQPQHF. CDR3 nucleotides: TGTGCCAGCAGCAAAGAGGGGTCACATCAGCCCCAGCATTTT.

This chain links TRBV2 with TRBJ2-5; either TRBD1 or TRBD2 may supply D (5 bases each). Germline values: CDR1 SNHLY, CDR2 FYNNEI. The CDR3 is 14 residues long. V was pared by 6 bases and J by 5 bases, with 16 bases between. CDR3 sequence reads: CASSNWGRQETQYF. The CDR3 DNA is TGTGCCAGCAGCAATTGGGGACGACAGGAGACCCAGTACTTC. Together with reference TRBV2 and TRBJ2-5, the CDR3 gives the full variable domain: EPEVTQTPSHQVTQMGQEVILRCVPISNHLYFYWYRQILGQKVEFLVSFYNNEISEKSEIFDDQFSVERPDGSNFTLKIRSTKLEDSAMYFCASSNWGRQETQYFGPGTRLLVL.

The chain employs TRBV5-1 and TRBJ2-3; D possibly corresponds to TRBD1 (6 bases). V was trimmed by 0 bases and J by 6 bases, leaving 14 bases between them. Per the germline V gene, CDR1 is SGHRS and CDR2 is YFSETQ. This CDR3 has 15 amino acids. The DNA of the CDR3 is TGCGCCAGCAGCTTGGGACAGGCGGCTTTGGATACGCAGTATTTT. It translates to CASSLGQAALDTQYF.

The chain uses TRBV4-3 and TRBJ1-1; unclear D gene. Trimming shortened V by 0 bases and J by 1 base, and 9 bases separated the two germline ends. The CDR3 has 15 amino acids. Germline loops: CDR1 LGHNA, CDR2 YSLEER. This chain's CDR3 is CASSQESTGNTEAFF. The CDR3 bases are TGCGCCAGCAGCCAAGAAAGCACGGGGAACACTGAAGCTTTCTTT.

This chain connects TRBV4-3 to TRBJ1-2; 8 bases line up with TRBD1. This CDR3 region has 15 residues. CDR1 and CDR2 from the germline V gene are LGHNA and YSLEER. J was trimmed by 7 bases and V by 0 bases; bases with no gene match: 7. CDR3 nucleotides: TGCGCCAGCAGCCAAGATCAGCAGGGGGCAATTGGCTACACCTTC. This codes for CASSQDQQGAIGYTF.

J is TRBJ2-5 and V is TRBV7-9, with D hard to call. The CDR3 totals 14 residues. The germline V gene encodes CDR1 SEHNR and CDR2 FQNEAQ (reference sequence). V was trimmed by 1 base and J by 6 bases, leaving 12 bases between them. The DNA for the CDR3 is TGTGCCAGCAGCTTAGACTCCGGGCGACAGACCCAGTACTTC. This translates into CASSLDSGRQTQYF.

The CDR3 DNA reads TGTGCCAGCGGAAAGGGACAGGGATCTGGAAACACCATATATTTT. Encoded protein: CASGKGQGSGNTIYF. The chain uses TRBV6-5 and TRBJ1-3; 9 bases align to TRBD1. Germline CDR1 and CDR2: MNHEY and SVGAGI. Trimming removed 8 bases from V and 1 base from J; junction bases left unmatched: 6. The CDR3 consists of 15 residues.

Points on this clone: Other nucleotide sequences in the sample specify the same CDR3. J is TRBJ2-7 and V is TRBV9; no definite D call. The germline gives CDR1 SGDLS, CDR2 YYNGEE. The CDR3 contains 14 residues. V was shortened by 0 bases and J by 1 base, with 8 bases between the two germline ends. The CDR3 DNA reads TGTGCCAGCAGCGTAGACCAAGGGTCCTACGAGCAGTACTTC. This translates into CASSVDQGSYEQYF.

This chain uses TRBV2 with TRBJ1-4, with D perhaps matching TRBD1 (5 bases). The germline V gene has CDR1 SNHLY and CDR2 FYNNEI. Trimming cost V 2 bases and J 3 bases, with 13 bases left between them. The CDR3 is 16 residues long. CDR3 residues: CASSERDRGPNEKLFF. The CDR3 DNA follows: TGTGCCAGCAGTGAAAGGGACCGCGGACCTAATGAAAAACTGTTTTTT.

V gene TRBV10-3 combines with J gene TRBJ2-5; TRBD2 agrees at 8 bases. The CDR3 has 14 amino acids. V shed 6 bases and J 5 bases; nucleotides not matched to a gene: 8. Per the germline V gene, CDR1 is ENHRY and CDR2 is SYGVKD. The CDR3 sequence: CAISPREGGETQYF. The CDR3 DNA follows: TGTGCCATCAGCCCTCGGGAGGGCGGTGAGACCCAGTACTTC.

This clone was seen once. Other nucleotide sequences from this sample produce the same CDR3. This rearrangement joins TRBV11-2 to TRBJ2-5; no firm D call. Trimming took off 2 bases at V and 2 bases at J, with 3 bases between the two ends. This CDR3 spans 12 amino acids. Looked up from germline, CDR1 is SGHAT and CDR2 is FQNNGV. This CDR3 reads CASSLPQETQYF. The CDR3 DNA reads TGTGCCAGCAGCTTACCTCAAGAGACCCAGTACTTC. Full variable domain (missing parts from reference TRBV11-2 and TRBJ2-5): EAGVAQSPRYKIIEKRQSVAFWCNPISGHATLYWYQQILGQGPKLLIQFQNNGVVDDSQLPKDRFSAERLKGVDSTLKIQPAKLEDSAVYLCASSLPQETQYFGPGTRLLVL.

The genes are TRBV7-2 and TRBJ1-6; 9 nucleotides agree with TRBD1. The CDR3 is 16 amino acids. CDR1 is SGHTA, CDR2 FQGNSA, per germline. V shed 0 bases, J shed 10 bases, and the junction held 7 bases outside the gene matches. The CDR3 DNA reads TGTGCCAGCAGCTTAGCGTGGACAGGGGTTCGGTCACCCCTCCACTTT. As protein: CASSLAWTGVRSPLHF.